The rows below give T cell receptor beta chains drawn from one sample of a study of technical replicates of blood from a handful of donors. The data were produced by immunoSEQ multiplex PCR, yet TCRdb's version contains in-frame clones alone and is incomplete. This sample yields about 84,000 clones, of which 93% are seen a single time; 0.2% to 0.25% belongs to the top ten. Sequencing input: T cells isolated from PBMCs. The receptors come from a human donor in good health. Both conserved end residues are part of each CDR3. Each record gives: J gene, clone size, V gene, D gene, CDR3 protein, CDR3 DNA. The D gene is left open where the match is weak. Clone size is not always given. Where it is, it says once, few, many or a class for expanded clones.

TRBJ2-7 . TRBV9 TRBD2 CASSVGGGTEQYF TGTGCCAGCAGCGTAGGGGGAGGGACCGAGCAGTACTTC
TRBJ2-1 . TRBV29-1 . CSVDDSPYNEQFF TGCAGCGTTGACGACAGCCCCTACAATGAGCAGTTCTTC
TRBJ1-2 . TRBV28 TRBD1 CASRHGTGDNYGYTF TGTGCCAGCAGACATGGGACAGGGGATAACTATGGCTACACCTTC
TRBJ2-4 . TRBV5-6 TRBD2 CASSFGLAGLKNIQYF TGTGCCAGCAGTTTCGGACTAGCGGGCCTCAAAAACATTCAGTACTTC
TRBJ2-5 . TRBV11-2 TRBD1 CASSLGEKGAGETQYF TGTGCCAGCAGCTTGGGTGAGAAGGGGGCAGGAGAGACCCAGTACTTC
TRBJ2-1 . TRBV27 . CASSPTVQGDEQFF TGTGCCAGCAGCCCGACCGTCCAAGGGGATGAGCAGTTCTTC
TRBJ2-7 . TRBV28 TRBD2 CASTSGAHEQYF TGTGCCAGCACTAGCGGGGCGCACGAGCAGTACTTC
TRBJ1-3 . TRBV5-1 . CASSWDITSGNTIYF TGCGCCAGCAGCTGGGACATCACCTCTGGAAACACCATATATTTT
TRBJ2-1 . TRBV29-1 TRBD1 CSATTGQVSYNEQFF TGCAGCGCAACTACGGGACAGGTCAGCTACAATGAGCAGTTCTTC
TRBJ1-2 . TRBV27 TRBD1 CASRTGGAGGYTF TGTGCCAGCCGGACAGGGGGCGCCGGTGGCTACACCTTC
TRBJ1-5 . TRBV27 TRBD1 CASSSGQGNQPQHF TGTGCCAGCAGTTCGGGACAGGGCAATCAGCCCCAGCATTTT
TRBJ2-7 . TRBV7-8 . CASSAAGSYEQYF TGTGCCAGCAGCGCAGCCGGGTCCTACGAGCAGTACTTC
TRBJ2-3 . TRBV10-1 . CASSESLDSSTDTQYF TGCGCCAGCAGTGAGTCCCTAGACTCTAGCACAGATACGCAGTATTTT
TRBJ2-7 . TRBV6-1 . CASGRAYEQYF TGTGCCAGCGGCCGGGCCTACGAGCAGTACTTC
TRBJ2-2 . TRBV27 . CASSSLPGRGTGELFF TGTGCCAGCAGTTCCCTCCCCGGGAGAGGAACCGGGGAGCTGTTTTTT
TRBJ2-7 . TRBV29-1 . CSVEISGVPYEQYF TGCAGCGTTGAGATTTCAGGGGTACCCTACGAGCAGTACTTC
TRBJ2-7 few TRBV11-1 TRBD2 CASSKGTSGNNEQYF TGTGCCAGCAGCAAAGGGACTAGCGGGAATAACGAGCAGTACTTC
TRBJ2-5 . TRBV4-1 . CASSLTLQETQYF TGCGCCAGCAGCCTGACTCTCCAAGAGACCCAGTACTTC
TRBJ2-1 . TRBV15 TRBD1 CATSRRWGQGAGEQFF TGTGCCACCAGCCGCCGTTGGGGACAGGGGGCGGGTGAGCAGTTCTTC
TRBJ2-3 . TRBV9 . CASSVGELGATDTQYF TGTGCCAGCAGCGTAGGAGAGTTGGGGGCCACAGATACGCAGTATTTT
TRBJ2-2 . TRBV7-9 TRBD2 CASSFRLADTGELFF TGTGCCAGCAGCTTTCGACTAGCGGACACCGGGGAGCTGTTTTTT
TRBJ1-6 once TRBV5-1 TRBD1 CASSLAQTGVGSPLHF TGCGCCAGCAGCTTGGCACAGACAGGGGTGGGCTCACCCCTCCACTTT
TRBJ2-2 . TRBV5-6 . CASSSDRQVTGELFF TGTGCCAGCAGCTCGGACAGACAGGTGACCGGGGAGCTGTTTTTT
TRBJ2-2 . TRBV6-5 TRBD2 CASRGLAVTGELFF TGTGCCAGCAGAGGACTAGCGGTGACCGGGGAGCTGTTTTTT
TRBJ2-7 . TRBV28 TRBD2 CASSVTSGKEQYF TGTGCCAGCAGTGTAACTAGCGGGAAGGAGCAGTACTTC
TRBJ2-1 . TRBV27 TRBD2 CASSLIPSGRGGEQFF TGTGCCAGCAGTTTAATTCCTAGCGGGAGAGGAGGTGAGCAGTTCTTC
TRBJ2-7 . TRBV14 TRBD2 CASSQSTSGVDEQYF TGTGCCAGCAGCCAATCGACTAGCGGGGTCGACGAGCAGTACTTC
TRBJ1-2 . TRBV4-1 TRBD1 CASSQPRFRQGEIIYGYTF TGCGCCAGCAGCCAACCAAGGTTTCGACAGGGGGAGATAATCTATGGCTACACCTTC
TRBJ2-3 once TRBV29-1 . CSVEGADTQYF TGCAGCGTTGAGGGCGCAGATACGCAGTATTTT
TRBJ2-3 . TRBV15 . CATSSDDYKTDTQYF TGTGCCACCAGCAGCGACGACTACAAGACAGATACGCAGTATTTT
TRBJ1-5 . TRBV5-1 TRBD1 CASSLEGQGGQPQHF TGCGCCAGCAGCTTGGAGGGACAGGGCGGACAGCCCCAGCATTTT
TRBJ1-1 . TRBV5-1 . CASSLVGRSTEAFF TGCGCCAGCAGCTTGGTGGGCAGGTCCACTGAAGCTTTCTTT
TRBJ1-4 . TRBV10-2 . CASTHPGHENEKLFF TGCGCCAGCACTCATCCGGGACACGAGAATGAAAAACTGTTTTTT
TRBJ2-1 . TRBV2 TRBD2 CASSEDWLAGGPSYNEQFF TGTGCCAGCAGTGAAGACTGGCTAGCGGGGGGGCCATCCTACAATGAGCAGTTCTTC
TRBJ2-2 . TRBV28 TRBD2 CASSPQRLAGVDGELFF TGTGCCAGCAGTCCTCAACGACTAGCGGGAGTTGACGGGGAGCTGTTTTTT
TRBJ1-1 . TRBV27 . CASSLYRETEAFF TGTGCCAGCAGTTTATACAGGGAGACTGAAGCTTTCTTT
TRBJ2-6 . TRBV28 TRBD1 CASRQGAGANVLTF TGTGCCAGCCGACAGGGGGCCGGGGCCAACGTCCTGACTTTC
TRBJ1-3 . TRBV7-2 . CASSLDTRTGNTIYF TGTGCCAGCAGCTTGGACACCCGAACGGGAAACACCATATATTTT
TRBJ1-2 . TRBV7-6 TRBD1 CASSSETGSGGYTF TGTGCCAGCAGCTCAGAGACAGGGAGTGGTGGCTACACCTTC
TRBJ1-5 . TRBV19 TRBD1 CASSIQGQGLNQPQHF TGTGCCAGTAGTATCCAAGGACAGGGACTCAATCAGCCCCAGCATTTT
TRBJ2-1 . TRBV7-8 . CASSLFGGRPGNEQFF TGTGCCAGCAGCTTATTTGGAGGGAGGCCCGGGAATGAGCAGTTCTTC
TRBJ2-1 . TRBV6-1 . CASPRGGMGHNEQFF TGTGCCAGTCCCCGGGGTGGTATGGGCCACAATGAGCAGTTCTTC
TRBJ2-5 . TRBV27 TRBD1 CASSLGQLGETQYF TGTGCCAGCAGTTTGGGACAGTTAGGAGAGACCCAGTACTTC
TRBJ2-2 . TRBV12-2 . CASRRCPLGLQGDTGELFF TGTGCAAGTCGCAGATGCCCACTAGGGCTGCAGGGGGACACCGGGGAGCTGTTTTTT
TRBJ1-2 . TRBV6-5 TRBD1 CASSSPGQNAYGYTF TGTGCCAGCAGTTCGCCGGGACAGAATGCCTATGGCTACACCTTC
TRBJ1-5 . TRBV27 . CASSLLDQPQHF TGTGCCAGCAGTCTCTTAGATCAGCCCCAGCATTTT
TRBJ2-7 . TRBV11-2 . CASSTIQGEQYF TGTGCCAGCAGCACCATACAGGGCGAGCAGTACTTC
TRBJ1-1 . TRBV5-1 . CASSLRTEMNTEAFF TGCGCCAGCAGTTTACGGACAGAAATGAACACTGAAGCTTTCTTT
TRBJ2-1 . TRBV5-4 TRBD2 CASSDGLGNEQFF TGTGCCAGCAGCGACGGACTAGGCAATGAGCAGTTCTTC